This passage covers 21 T cell receptor beta chains from one sample sequenced in a study of a mutant IDH1 vaccine in newly diagnosed glioma. Repertoires were generated with immunoSEQ multiplex PCR, while TCRdb's copy carries only in-frame clones and drops some. The table has about 65,000 clones, 80% to 90% seen once. For these receptors, no antigen is known. Documented time point: week 35, safety follow-up. Vaccination comprised doses that each held 300 ug of mutant IDH1 20-mer peptide, plus topical imiquimod. The starting material was PBMCs, obtained from a glioma patient whose treatment included an IDH1 peptide vaccine. The receptors derive from a man between 40 and 49 years old with glioma.

This chain links TRBV10-3 with TRBJ1-1, with 9 bases that match TRBD1. Germline lookup yields CDR1 ENHRY and CDR2 SYGVKD. J lost 1 base, V lost 5 bases, and 17 bases had no gene match. CDR3 length equals 19 residues. CDR3 loop: CAISNSGTGISVGNTEAFF. In DNA, the CDR3 is TGTGCCATCAGTAATTCCGGGACAGGGATATCAGTAGGGAACACTGAAGCTTTCTTT.

The rearrangement links TRBV5-6 to TRBJ2-3; perhaps TRBD2 as D (6 bases). This CDR3 has 15 residues. V lost 4 bases, J lost 0 bases, and 12 bases lay in between. The germline gives CDR1 SGHDT, CDR2 YYEEEE. CDR3 sequence (DNA): TGTGCCAGCAGCCGGGACTTCACTAGCACAGATACGCAGTATTTT. It specifies CASSRDFTSTDTQYF.

The chain combines TRBV18 with TRBJ2-7; 12 nucleotides line up with TRBD1. CDR3 length: 16 residues. After removal of 8 bases from V and 4 bases from J, the junction contained 12 bases not matched to a gene. Germline CDR1 and CDR2: KGHSH and LQKENI. CDR3 loop: CASHYARGQGAYEQYF. CDR3 nucleotides: TGTGCCAGCCACTATGCAAGGGGACAGGGGGCTTACGAGCAGTACTTC.

The chain is built from TRBV5-6 and TRBJ1-4; D gene uncertain. The CDR3 runs to 16 residues. Germline CDR1 reads SGHDT; CDR2 reads YYEEEE. V was clipped by 1 base and J by 8 bases, with 18 bases between them. This CDR3 is CASSLSWPGPEEKLFF. CDR3 in DNA: TGTGCCAGCAGCTTGTCCTGGCCAGGCCCAGAGGAAAAACTGTTTTTT.

The genes are TRBV18 and TRBJ1-3, with unresolved D. Germline V gives CDR1 KGHSH, CDR2 LQKENI. There are 11 residues in the CDR3. Trimming took 8 bases from V and 3 from J, leaving 5 bases between them. This CDR3 reads CASASGNTIYF. The CDR3, as DNA: TGTGCCAGCGCGAGTGGAAACACCATATATTTT.

V is TRBV7-8 and J is TRBJ1-1; 10 bases match TRBD1. J gave up 4 bases and V 4 bases, and 0 bases lay outside the gene matches. Germline V gives CDR1 SGHVS, CDR2 FQNEAQ. The CDR3 totals 13 residues. CDR3 amino acids: CASSWTGGTEAFF. Written as DNA, the CDR3 is TGTGCCAGCAGCTGGACAGGGGGCACTGAAGCTTTCTTT.

CDR3 protein: CASSPTGGAYNEQFF. CDR3 coding DNA: TGTGCCAGCTCACCGACGGGGGGGGCGTACAATGAGCAGTTCTTC. V usage is TRBV18 and J usage is TRBJ2-1; TRBD2 agrees at 8 bases. The V segment lost 3 bases and the J segment 4 bases; nucleotides outside the gene matches: 5. Germline lookup yields CDR1 KGHSH and CDR2 LQKENI. The CDR3 is 15 residues long.

The chain combines TRBV28 with TRBJ2-7; TRBD1 agrees at 9 bases. V was pared by 5 bases and J by 4 bases, with 6 bases of the junction left unmatched. Germline V gene sequence: CDR1 MDHEN, CDR2 SYDVKM. The CDR3 extends over 14 amino acids. The DNA of the CDR3 is TGTGCCAGCAGTCTCCTGACAGGGGGTTACGAGCAGTACTTC. Translated, it gives CASSLLTGGYEQYF. The complete variable domain, with remaining parts taken from reference TRBV28 and TRBJ2-7, reads DVKVTQSSRYLVKRTGEKVFLECVQDMDHENMFWYRQDPGLGLRLIYFSYDVKMKEKGDIPEGYSVSREKKERFSLILESASTNQTSMYLCASSLLTGGYEQYFGPGTRLTVT.

The chain is built from TRBV5-1 and TRBJ2-5; maybe TRBD2 (5 bases). The CDR3 has 16 amino acids. CDR1 SGHRS and CDR2 YFSETQ come from the germline V gene. V was clipped by 0 bases and J by 2 bases, with 14 bases between them. The CDR3, as DNA: TGCGCCAGCAGCTTGGGGACTGGGGTCGGTCAAGAGACCCAGTACTTC. Its translation: CASSLGTGVGQETQYF.

The V gene is TRBV5-1, the J gene TRBJ2-2, with D uncertain. The germline CDR1 and CDR2 sequences are SGHRS and YFSETQ. V lost 6 bases and J 6 bases, leaving 9 bases between the germline ends. There are 12 residues in the CDR3. The CDR3 region has the DNA TGCGCCAGCACCCCCCCTTCCGGGGAGCTGTTTTTT. The encoded protein is CASTPPSGELFF.

This clone was picked up one time. The chain recombines TRBV7-2 with TRBJ2-3; D is unclear. The V gene's germline CDR1 is SGHTA and CDR2 FQGNSA. The CDR3 sequence is 14 residues long. Trimming took 7 bases from V and 0 from J, leaving 11 bases between them. CDR3 nucleotide sequence: TGTGCCAGCACCTCCCCCTCGAGCACAGATACGCAGTATTTT. Its protein product is CASTSPSSTDTQYF. Together with reference TRBV7-2 and TRBJ2-3, the CDR3 gives the full variable domain: GAGVSQSPSNKVTEKGKDVELRCDPISGHTALYWYRQSLGQGLEFLIYFQGNSAPDKSGLPSDRFSAERTGGSVSTLTIQRTQQEDSAVYLCASTSPSSTDTQYFGPGTRLTVL.

CDR3 protein: CASSLEREVGELFF. CDR3 sequence (DNA): TGCGCCAGCAGCTTGGAGCGGGAGGTCGGGGAGCTGTTTTTT. The chain links TRBV5-1 to TRBJ2-2; 9 bases are shared with TRBD2. The germline gives CDR1 SGHRS, CDR2 YFSETQ. The CDR3 has 14 amino acids. Trimming removed 0 bases from V and 7 bases from J; junction bases left unmatched: 1.

V gene TRBV4-3 combines with J gene TRBJ2-7; 7 bases are shared with TRBD1. The CDR3 spans 14 residues. The germline gives CDR1 LGHNA, CDR2 YSLEER. V gave up 3 bases and J gave up 4 bases; unmatched junction bases: 6. As DNA, the CDR3 is TGCGCCAGCAGCCATGTCGGACAGGTGTACGAGCAGTACTTC. It is translated as CASSHVGQVYEQYF.

This rearrangement joins TRBV15 to TRBJ2-5; perhaps TRBD1 as D (5 bases). V gave up 3 bases and J gave up 4 bases, with 9 bases separating them. CDR1 is LNHNV and CDR2 is YYDKDF in the germline V gene (reference sequence). The CDR3 sequence is 13 residues long. The CDR3 nucleotides are TGTGCCACCAGCAGCGGACAAGGAGAGACCCAGTACTTC. It codes for CATSSGQGETQYF.

The chain links TRBV5-6 to TRBJ1-6, with D perhaps TRBD1 (5 bases). CDR1 SGHDT and CDR2 YYEEEE come from the germline V gene. Trimming removed 3 bases from V and 11 bases from J, with 18 bases in between. The CDR3 consists of 15 residues. The CDR3 sequence: CASSSAPGPGAPLHF. Written as DNA, the CDR3 is TGTGCCAGCAGCTCAGCTCCAGGGCCCGGGGCACCCCTCCACTTT. The complete variable domain, with remaining parts taken from reference TRBV5-6 and TRBJ1-6, reads DAGVTQSPTHLIKTRGQQVTLRCSPKSGHDTVSWYQQALGQGPQFIFQYYEEEERQRGNFPDRFSGHQFPNYSSELNVNALLLGDSALYLCASSSAPGPGAPLHFGNGTRLTVT.

The chain combines TRBV18 with TRBJ1-2; possibly TRBD1 for D (5 bases). The germline V gene has CDR1 KGHSH and CDR2 LQKENI. The CDR3 is 14 amino acids. Trimming pared 3 bases from V and 4 bases from J, leaving 12 bases between. The CDR3 sequence is CASSPVGEGYGYTF. The DNA of the CDR3 is TGTGCCAGCTCACCGGTAGGGGAGGGCTATGGCTACACCTTC.

The rearrangement links TRBV15 to TRBJ2-1, with D uncertain. Trimming removed 7 bases at V and 0 bases at J, with 13 bases between. The CDR3 contains 15 residues. The germline V gene encodes CDR1 LNHNV and CDR2 YYDKDF (reference sequence). CDR3 in amino acids: CATNDSPSSYNEQFF. In DNA form, the CDR3 reads TGTGCCACCAACGACTCCCCCAGCTCCTACAATGAGCAGTTCTTC.

V and J are TRBV11-2 and TRBJ2-1, with D unclear. The length of the CDR3 is 15 residues. The V end lost 1 base, the J end lost 8 bases, and 15 bases lay between the germline ends. CDR1 SGHAT and CDR2 FQNNGV come from the germline V gene. The CDR3: CASSLAGPLTDEQFF. The CDR3, as DNA: TGTGCCAGCAGCTTAGCCGGGCCTCTAACTGATGAGCAGTTCTTC.

This chain joins TRBV4-1 and TRBJ2-1; D assignment may be TRBD1 or TRBD2 (5 bases each). CDR1 MGHRA and CDR2 YSYEKL come from the germline V gene. V was trimmed by 3 bases and J by 7 bases, leaving 13 bases between them. The CDR3 sequence is 14 residues long. Here the CDR3 reads CASSHSGTDNEQFF. The CDR3 bases are TGCGCCAGCAGCCACTCCGGGACGGATAATGAGCAGTTCTTC.

In its sample, this clone was seen a few times. The chain is built from TRBV30 and TRBJ2-7; TRBD2 matches at 13 bases. In germline, CDR1 is GTSNPN, CDR2 SVGIG (reference sequence). V lost 2 bases and J lost 5; bases outside the gene matches: 3. There are 14 residues in the CDR3. The CDR3 DNA reads TGTGCCTGGAGTCTACTAGCGGGGGGGGACGAGCAGTACTTC. This sequence encodes CAWSLLAGGDEQYF.

The CDR3 reads CAWTRDGWGPYGYTF. The CDR3 nucleotides read TGTGCCTGGACTAGGGACGGGTGGGGTCCCTATGGCTACACCTTC. The chain combines TRBV30 with TRBJ1-2; tentatively, D is TRBD1 (5 bases). The CDR3 length is 15 residues. Germline CDR1 GTSNPN, CDR2 SVGIG (reference sequence). With 4 bases removed from V and 4 bases from J, the gap between germline ends came to 19 bases. Complete variable domain (other parts from reference TRBV30 and TRBJ1-2): SQTIHQWPATLVQPVGSPLSLECTVEGTSNPNLYWYRQAAGRGLQLLFYSVGIGQISSEVPQNLSASRPQDRQFILSSKKLLLSDSGFYLCAWTRDGWGPYGYTFGSGTRLTVV.